This entry describes one T cell receptor (beta chain). This entry belongs to a study of blood T cell repertoires in COVID-19. Here immunoSEQ multiplex PCR was the method, and the copy in TCRdb shows in-frame clones only, minus some. In the table there are about 150,000 clones, roughly 80% of which are singletons. Trimming removed 0 bases at V and 2 bases at J, with 10 bases between. This CDR3 is built from 15 residues. Germline V lookup: CDR1 MNHNS, CDR2 SASEGT. V gene TRBV6-1 combines with J gene TRBJ2-5; D is perhaps TRBD1 (6 bases). The receptor's source is a woman in her forties or fifties who had recovered from COVID-19. The material sequenced was PBMCs or T cells enriched from blood (not recorded which). The CDR3 DNA reads as TGTGCCAGCAGTGAAGCGCCGGACAGTCAAGAGACCCAGTACTTC. As protein: CASSEAPDSQETQYF.